These 19 T cell receptor beta chains share one sample of origin, sequenced in a study of blood T cell repertoires in COVID-19. Libraries were prepared by immunoSEQ multiplex PCR; TCRdb keeps only in-frame clonotypes and omits some of them. The repertoire holds some 140,000 clones, around 85% seen once, with around 8.4% in the top ten. The specimen was PBMCs or T cells enriched from blood (not recorded which). The receptors come from a man aged 45-65 years who had recovered from COVID-19.

This clone was recorded only once. The CDR3 bases are TGTGCCAGCAGCTTGGTGTACAGAAACACTGAAGCTTTCTTT. Translation: CASSLVYRNTEAFF. The chain employs TRBV5-8 and TRBJ1-1, with no clear D. The germline V gene encodes CDR1 SGHTS and CDR2 YDEGEE. With 0 bases removed from V and 2 bases from J, the gap between germline ends came to 8 bases. This CDR3 contains 14 residues. Together with reference TRBV5-8 and TRBJ1-1, the CDR3 gives the full variable domain: EAGVTQSPTHLIKTRGQQATLRCSPISGHTSVYWYQQALGLGLQFLLWYDEGEERNRGNFPPRFSGRQFPNYSSELNVNALELEDSALYLCASSLVYRNTEAFFGQGTRLTVV.

CDR3 amino acids: CATSITGGNTGELFF. CDR3 nucleotide sequence: TGTGCCACCAGTATCACAGGGGGGAACACCGGGGAGCTGTTTTTT. This rearrangement joins TRBV19 to TRBJ2-2, with 8 bases lining up with TRBD1. Germline trimming cut 10 bases from V and 1 base from J; bases unmatched to any gene: 8. CDR1 is LNHDA, CDR2 SQIVND, per germline (reference sequence). The CDR3 covers 15 residues.

The chain uses TRBV9 and TRBJ2-1; 8 nucleotides agree with TRBD2. With 5 bases clipped from V and 8 bases from J, the junction kept 6 bases outside the gene matches. Germline V gene sequence: CDR1 SGDLS, CDR2 YYNGEE. This CDR3 has 13 residues. The chain's CDR3 is CASSRLASDEQFF. DNA of the CDR3: TGTGCCAGCAGTCGACTAGCGAGTGATGAGCAGTTCTTC.

The table lists this clone with a count of one. The chain has TRBV5-1 and TRBJ2-1; D perhaps matches TRBD2 (6 bases). Trimming took off 2 bases at V and 0 bases at J, with 21 bases between the two ends. This CDR3 has 19 residues. Germline V gives CDR1 SGHRS, CDR2 YFSETQ. The DNA of the CDR3 is TGCGCCAGCAGCTTCCTTAGCCCGTGGGACTTAAACTCCTACAATGAGCAGTTCTTC. It encodes CASSFLSPWDLNSYNEQFF. The full variable domain, completed using reference TRBV5-1 and TRBJ2-1, is KAGVTQTPRYLIKTRGQQVTLSCSPISGHRSVSWYQQTPGQGLQFLFEYFSETQRNKGNFPGRFSGRQFSNSRSEMNVSTLELGDSALYLCASSFLSPWDLNSYNEQFFGPGTRLTVL.

The chain has TRBV3-1 (or the pseudogene TRBV3-2) and TRBJ2-3; TRBD2 might be the D (7 bases). The CDR3 runs 18 residues. Trimming pared 5 bases from V and 0 bases from J, leaving 21 bases between. Germline lookup yields CDR1 LGHDT and CDR2 YNNKEL (reference sequence). DNA of the CDR3: TGTGCCAGCAGCAAACAGGGTTTGGGCGGGGGTAGCACAGATACGCAGTATTTT. Encoded protein: CASSKQGLGGGSTDTQYF.

J is TRBJ1-2 and V is TRBV15, with D unclear. Trimming took 0 bases from V and 4 from J, leaving 12 bases between them. CDR3 size: 15 residues. Germline V gives CDR1 LNHNV, CDR2 YYDKDF (reference sequence). For the CDR3, the DNA is TGTGCCACCAGCAGAGATTCGGGTGGAATCTATGGCTACACCTTC. Its translation is CATSRDSGGIYGYTF.

The rearrangement joins TRBV9 to TRBJ2-5, with 7 bases lining up with TRBD1. V lost 0 bases, J lost 2 bases, and 13 bases stayed unmatched. This CDR3 region has 18 residues. Germline V CDR1 and CDR2: SGDLS, YYNGEE. CDR3 DNA sequence: TGTGCCAGCAGCGTAGAGTGGGGTGGCGCAGGGGGACAAGAGACCCAGTACTTC. It specifies CASSVEWGGAGGQETQYF.

The chain uses TRBV19 and TRBJ1-4; no clear D gene. Germline loops: CDR1 LNHDA, CDR2 SQIVND (reference sequence). V lost 5 bases, J lost 8 bases, and 18 bases lay in between. The CDR3 consists of 15 residues. CDR3 sequence: CASSEYGTAGEKLFF. In DNA form, the CDR3 reads TGTGCCAGTAGTGAGTATGGTACAGCGGGGGAAAAACTGTTTTTT.

The chain uses TRBV28 and TRBJ1-4; a possible D gene is TRBD1 (6 bases). There are 17 residues in the CDR3. Trimming stripped 3 bases from V and 0 bases from J, with 14 bases between. Per the germline V gene, CDR1 is MDHEN and CDR2 is SYDVKM. The CDR3 loop is CASSLGARSTTNEKLFF. In DNA form, the CDR3 reads TGTGCCAGCAGTTTGGGGGCCAGGTCCACAACTAATGAAAAACTGTTTTTT.

In nucleotides, the CDR3 is TGCGCCAGCAGCCACCCTGGGGGACAGGGGGCCTACGAGCAGTACTTC. It codes for CASSHPGGQGAYEQYF. The V call is TRBV4-1, the J call TRBJ2-7; 11 nucleotides match TRBD1. This CDR3 spans 16 amino acids. Trimming cost V 3 bases and J 2 bases; bases outside gene matches: 6. The germline V gene has CDR1 MGHRA and CDR2 YSYEKL.

The V and J genes are TRBV5-8 and TRBJ2-3; 8 bases are shared with TRBD1. CDR1 is SGHTS and CDR2 is YDEGEE in the germline V gene. J was trimmed by 11 bases and V by 1 base; bases with no gene match: 6. The CDR3 totals 13 residues. The CDR3 sequence is CASSLRTGLWQYF. DNA for the CDR3: TGTGCCAGCAGCTTGCGGACAGGGTTGTGGCAGTATTTT.

The chain links TRBV24-1 to TRBJ2-4, with D perhaps TRBD1 (6 bases). The CDR3 has 16 residues. The ends were cut back, 7 bases at V and 0 bases at J, with 15 bases in the middle. Germline V lookup: CDR1 KGHDR, CDR2 SFDVKD. CDR3: CATRPKTGLAKNIQYF. The CDR3 DNA sequence: TGTGCCACCAGACCTAAAACAGGGCTAGCCAAAAACATTCAGTACTTC.

This clone was observed a handful of times. The rearrangement uses TRBV13 and TRBJ1-6, with 11 nucleotides matching TRBD1. With V trimmed by 5 bases and J by 5 bases, 5 bases remained unmatched. The CDR3 runs 16 residues. Germline values: CDR1 PRHDT, CDR2 FYEKMQ (reference sequence). CDR3 nucleotides: TGTGCCAGCAGCCTCGGGACAGGGGGGAATAATTCACCCCTCCACTTT. Translation: CASSLGTGGNNSPLHF.

The V call is TRBV5-3, the J call TRBJ1-1, with TRBD1 as a possible D gene (6 bases). TRBV5-3 is an ORF, with its function uncertain. Between the trimmed V and J ends, which lost 0 bases and 11 bases, there was a span of 14 bases. The CDR3 loop spans 13 amino acids. This CDR3 is CARSLGVGGVAFF. CDR3 DNA: TGTGCCAGAAGCTTGGGGGTAGGGGGAGTTGCTTTCTTT.

CDR3 DNA sequence: TGCGCCAGCAGCCAAGATCAGAACATGAACACTGAAGCTTTCTTT. Its protein is CASSQDQNMNTEAFF. V gene TRBV4-1 combines with J gene TRBJ1-1; D gene ambiguous. Trimming removed 0 bases at V and 0 bases at J, with 8 bases between. The CDR3 has 15 residues. Germline V gene sequence: CDR1 MGHRA, CDR2 YSYEKL.

V is TRBV28 and J is TRBJ2-4, with D uncertain. The CDR3 contains 17 residues. Germline CDR1 reads MDHEN; CDR2 reads SYDVKM. Trimming took 3 bases from V and 0 from J, leaving 15 bases between them. The CDR3 nucleotides are TGTGCCAGCAGTTTCGGGTTCGGGTCCCAAGCCAAAAACATTCAGTACTTC. Translating gives CASSFGFGSQAKNIQYF.

The chain uses TRBV5-4 and TRBJ1-6; 8 nucleotides align to TRBD1. The CDR3 runs to 14 residues. Unmatched junction bases numbered 5, after V lost 0 bases and J lost 12 bases. CDR1 is SGHNT and CDR2 is YYREEE in the germline V gene (reference sequence). In DNA, the CDR3 is TGTGCCAGCAGCTTGGGGCCGGGACAGGAACCCCTCCACTTT. It encodes CASSLGPGQEPLHF.

This clone has a handful of counts. The chain combines TRBV5-5 with TRBJ1-1; TRBD1 aligns across 10 bases. This CDR3 has 15 amino acids. Germline V gene sequence: CDR1 SGHKS, CDR2 YYEKEE (reference sequence). V lost 1 base, J lost 10 bases, and 10 bases stayed unmatched. CDR3: CASSLSGDRGPRAFF. CDR3 DNA: TGTGCCAGCAGCTTGTCGGGGGACAGGGGTCCTCGAGCTTTCTTT.

V gene TRBV6-5 combines with J gene TRBJ2-7, with 7 bases identical to TRBD1. The germline V gene has CDR1 MNHEY and CDR2 SVGAGI. The CDR3 covers 14 residues. With V trimmed by 6 bases and J by 3 bases, 8 bases remained unmatched. DNA for the CDR3: TGTGCCAGCAGACCACAGGGGAAGGACTACGAGCAGTACTTC. This encodes CASRPQGKDYEQYF.